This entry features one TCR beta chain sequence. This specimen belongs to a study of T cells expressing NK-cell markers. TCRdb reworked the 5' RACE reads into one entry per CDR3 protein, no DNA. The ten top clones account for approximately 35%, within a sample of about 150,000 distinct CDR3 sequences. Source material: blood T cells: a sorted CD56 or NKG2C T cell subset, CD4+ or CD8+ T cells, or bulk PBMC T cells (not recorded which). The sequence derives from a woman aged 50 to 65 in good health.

The CDR3 loop reads CASSLVGQMNTEAFF. The J gene is TRBJ1-1, the V gene TRBV7-9; the D call of TRBD1 rests on TCRdb alone, since no DNA is present to check it. The germline V gene encodes CDR1 SEHNR and CDR2 FQNEAQ (reference sequence). This CDR3 comprises 15 residues.